This TCR beta chain was identified in a study of blood T cell repertoires in COVID-19. Study-wide background: Samples came from the United States, Italy and Spain, spanning acute and convalescent COVID-19.

The repertoire was sequenced with immunoSEQ multiplex PCR; TCRdb's copy has only in-frame clones and lacks some. The data hold tens of thousands of clones, with roughly 87% observed a single time. Trimming stripped 3 bases from V and 4 bases from J, with 7 bases between. Germline CDR1 is MGHRA and CDR2 is YSYEKL. The CDR3 has 13 amino acids. The chain employs TRBV4-1 and TRBJ2-1; tentative D call: TRBD1 (5 bases). Sequencing was carried out using peripheral blood. The sequence was collected from a woman aged 45-65 years with acute or convalescent COVID-19. The CDR3 here is CASSQQGYNEQFF. The CDR3 DNA sequence: TGCGCCAGCAGCCAGCAGGGTTACAATGAGCAGTTCTTC.